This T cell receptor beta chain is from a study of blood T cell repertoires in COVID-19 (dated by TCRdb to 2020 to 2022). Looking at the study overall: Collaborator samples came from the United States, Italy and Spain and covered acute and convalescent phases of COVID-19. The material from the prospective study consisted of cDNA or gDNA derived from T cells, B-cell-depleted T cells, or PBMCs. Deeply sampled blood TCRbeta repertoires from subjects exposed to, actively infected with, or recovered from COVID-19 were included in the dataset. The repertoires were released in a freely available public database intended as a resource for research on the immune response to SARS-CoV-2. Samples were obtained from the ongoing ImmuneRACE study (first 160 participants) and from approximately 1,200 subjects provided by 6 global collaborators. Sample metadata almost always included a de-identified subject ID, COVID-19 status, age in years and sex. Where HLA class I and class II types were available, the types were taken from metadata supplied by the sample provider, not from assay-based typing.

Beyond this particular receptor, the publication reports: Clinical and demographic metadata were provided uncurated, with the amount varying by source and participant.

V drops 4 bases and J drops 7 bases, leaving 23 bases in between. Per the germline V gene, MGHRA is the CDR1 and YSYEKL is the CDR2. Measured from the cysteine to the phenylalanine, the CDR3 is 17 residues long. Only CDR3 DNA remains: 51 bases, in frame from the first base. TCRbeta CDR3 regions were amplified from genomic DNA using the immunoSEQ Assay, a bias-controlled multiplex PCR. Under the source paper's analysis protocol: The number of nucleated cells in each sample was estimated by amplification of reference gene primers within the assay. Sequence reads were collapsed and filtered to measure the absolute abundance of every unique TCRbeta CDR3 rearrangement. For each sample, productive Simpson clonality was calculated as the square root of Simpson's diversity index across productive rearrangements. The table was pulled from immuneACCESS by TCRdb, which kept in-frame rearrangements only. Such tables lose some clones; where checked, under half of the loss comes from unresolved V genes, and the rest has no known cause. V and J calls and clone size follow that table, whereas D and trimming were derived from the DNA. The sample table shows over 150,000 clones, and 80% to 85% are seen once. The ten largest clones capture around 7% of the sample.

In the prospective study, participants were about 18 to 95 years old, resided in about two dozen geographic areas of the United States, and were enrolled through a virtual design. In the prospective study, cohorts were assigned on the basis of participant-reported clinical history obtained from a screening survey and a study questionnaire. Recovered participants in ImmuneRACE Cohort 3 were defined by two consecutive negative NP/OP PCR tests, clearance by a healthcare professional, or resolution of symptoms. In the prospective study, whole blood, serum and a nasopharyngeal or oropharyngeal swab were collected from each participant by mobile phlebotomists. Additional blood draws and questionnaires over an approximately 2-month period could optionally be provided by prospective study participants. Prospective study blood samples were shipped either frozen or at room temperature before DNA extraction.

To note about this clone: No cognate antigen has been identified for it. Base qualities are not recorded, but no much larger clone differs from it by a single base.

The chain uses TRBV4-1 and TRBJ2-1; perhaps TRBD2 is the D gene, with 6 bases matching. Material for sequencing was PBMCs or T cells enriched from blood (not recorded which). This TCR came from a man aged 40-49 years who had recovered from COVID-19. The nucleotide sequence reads TGCGCCAGCAGCCCCTTCCCCCGGGACTGGGCCAATAATGAGCAGTTCTTC. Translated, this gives CASSPFPRDWANNEQFF.